This TCR beta chain comes out of a study of identical twins. Study outcomes and limitations: Fewer insertions were carried by abundant cord blood beta clonotypes, but none was seen in memory repertoires.

With respect to this clonotype: As yet, its antigen is unknown.

The germline CDR1 and CDR2 sequences are MNHEY and SVGAGI. CDR3 length: 14 residues. Trimming removed 5 bases from V and 3 bases from J; junction bases left unmatched: 6. TCRdb fed the 5' RACE reads into MiXCR, producing one record per CDR3 protein. Of around 690,000 distinct CDR3 sequences listed, less than 25% are singletons. Another study also made use of these data, one on T cells expressing NK-cell markers. That source adds: The TCR beta repertoires originated in sorted CD3+CD56+NKG2C+, CD3+CD56+NKG2C- and CD3+CD56-NKG2C+ T cells. Researchers report these clonotypes also headed the CD3+CD56-NKG2C+ fraction in a handful of donors.

Sequenced: PBMCs. V is TRBV6-5 and J is TRBJ2-7; 8 bases line up with TRBD1. This TCR derives from a woman aged 18-30 years in good health. CDR3 in DNA: TGTGCCAGCAGTAACCGGGACAGGCACTACGAGCAGTACTTC. This encodes CASSNRDRHYEQYF.